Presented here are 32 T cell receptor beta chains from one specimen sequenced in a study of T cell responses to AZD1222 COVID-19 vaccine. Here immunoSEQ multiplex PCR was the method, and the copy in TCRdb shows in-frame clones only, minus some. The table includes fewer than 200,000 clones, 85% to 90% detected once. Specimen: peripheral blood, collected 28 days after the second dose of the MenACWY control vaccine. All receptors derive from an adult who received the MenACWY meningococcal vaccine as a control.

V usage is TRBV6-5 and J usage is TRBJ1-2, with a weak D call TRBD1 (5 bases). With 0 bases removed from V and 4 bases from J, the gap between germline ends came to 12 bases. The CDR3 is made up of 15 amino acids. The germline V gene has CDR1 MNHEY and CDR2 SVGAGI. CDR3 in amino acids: CASSYSAQQGYGYTF. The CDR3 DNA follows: TGTGCCAGCAGTTACTCGGCTCAGCAGGGCTATGGCTACACCTTC.

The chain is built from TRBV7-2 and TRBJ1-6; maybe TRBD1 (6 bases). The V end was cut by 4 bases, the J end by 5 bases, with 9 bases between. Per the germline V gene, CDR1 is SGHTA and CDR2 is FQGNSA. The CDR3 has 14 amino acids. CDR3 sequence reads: CASSSWTDNSPLHF. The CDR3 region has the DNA TGTGCCAGCAGCTCTTGGACAGATAATTCACCCCTCCACTTT.

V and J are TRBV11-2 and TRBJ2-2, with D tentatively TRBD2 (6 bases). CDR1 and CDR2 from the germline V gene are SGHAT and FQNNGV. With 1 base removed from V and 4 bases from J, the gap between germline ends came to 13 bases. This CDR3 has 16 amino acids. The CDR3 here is CASSLVPGVRTGELFF. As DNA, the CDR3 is TGTGCCAGCAGCTTAGTCCCGGGAGTGCGCACCGGGGAGCTGTTTTTT.

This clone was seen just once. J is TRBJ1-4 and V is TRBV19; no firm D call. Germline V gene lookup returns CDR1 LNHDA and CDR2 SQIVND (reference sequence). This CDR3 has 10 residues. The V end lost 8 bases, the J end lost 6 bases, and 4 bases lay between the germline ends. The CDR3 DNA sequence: TGTGCCAGTTCATATGAAAAACTGTTTTTT. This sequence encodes CASSYEKLFF.

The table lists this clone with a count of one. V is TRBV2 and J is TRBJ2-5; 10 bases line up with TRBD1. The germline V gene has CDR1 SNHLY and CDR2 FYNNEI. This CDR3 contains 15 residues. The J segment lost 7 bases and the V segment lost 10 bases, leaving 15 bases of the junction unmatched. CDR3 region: CATSPGQGTRGTQYF. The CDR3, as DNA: TGTGCCACCAGCCCGGGACAGGGGACCCGAGGGACCCAGTACTTC. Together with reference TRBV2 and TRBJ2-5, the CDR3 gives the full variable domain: EPEVTQTPSHQVTQMGQEVILRCVPISNHLYFYWYRQILGQKVEFLVSFYNNEISEKSEIFDDQFSVERPDGSNFTLKIRSTKLEDSAMYFCATSPGQGTRGTQYFGPGTRLLVL.

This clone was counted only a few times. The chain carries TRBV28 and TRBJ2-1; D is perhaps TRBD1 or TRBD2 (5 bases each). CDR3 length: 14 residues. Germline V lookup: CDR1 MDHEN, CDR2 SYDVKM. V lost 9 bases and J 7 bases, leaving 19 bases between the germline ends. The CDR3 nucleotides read TGTGCCAGTCTACCTCCTAGCTGGGGGAATGAGCAGTTCTTC. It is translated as CASLPPSWGNEQFF.

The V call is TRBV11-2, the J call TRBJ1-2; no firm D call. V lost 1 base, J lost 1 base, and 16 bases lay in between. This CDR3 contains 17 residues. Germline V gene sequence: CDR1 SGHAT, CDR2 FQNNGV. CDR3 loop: CASSLAPSVGINYGYTF. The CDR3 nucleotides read TGTGCCAGCAGCTTAGCCCCCAGTGTGGGGATTAACTATGGCTACACCTTC.

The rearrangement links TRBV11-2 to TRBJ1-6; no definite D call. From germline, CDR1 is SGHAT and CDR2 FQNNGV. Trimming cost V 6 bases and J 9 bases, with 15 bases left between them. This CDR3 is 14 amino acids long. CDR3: CASRPTGLRSPLHF. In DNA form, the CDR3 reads TGTGCCAGCAGACCCACGGGTTTGCGTTCACCCCTCCACTTT.

CDR3 protein: CASSFREGNAEAFF. CDR3 DNA: TGCGCCAGCAGCTTCAGGGAGGGTAACGCTGAAGCTTTCTTT. The V call is TRBV5-1, the J call TRBJ1-1; TRBD1 might be the D (5 bases). CDR1 is SGHRS and CDR2 is YFSETQ in the germline V gene. The CDR3 is 14 residues long. Trimming cost V 2 bases and J 6 bases, with 14 bases left between them.

CDR3 coding DNA: TGTGCCAGCAGCCCCCGGACAGCTAACTATGGCTACACCTTC. Its translation is CASSPRTANYGYTF. The rearrangement joins TRBV7-2 to TRBJ1-2, with D possibly being TRBD1 (6 bases). The CDR3 has 14 amino acids. Germline V gives CDR1 SGHTA, CDR2 FQGNSA. Trimming left V 5 bases short and J 0 bases short, with 10 bases between.

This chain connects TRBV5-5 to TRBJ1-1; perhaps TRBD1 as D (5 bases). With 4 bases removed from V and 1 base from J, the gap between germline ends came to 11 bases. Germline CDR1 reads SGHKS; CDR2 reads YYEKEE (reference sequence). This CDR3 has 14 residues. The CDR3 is CASSTTTGNTEAFF. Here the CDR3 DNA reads TGTGCCAGCAGCACCACTACAGGGAACACTGAAGCTTTCTTT.

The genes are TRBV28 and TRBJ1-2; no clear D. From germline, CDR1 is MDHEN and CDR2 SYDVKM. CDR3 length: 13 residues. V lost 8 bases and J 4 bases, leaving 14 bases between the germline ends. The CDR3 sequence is CASEAGSAYGYTF. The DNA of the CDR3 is TGTGCCAGCGAGGCGGGCAGCGCCTATGGCTACACCTTC.

This chain's CDR3 is CASSESLAGYNEQFF. The CDR3 nucleotides read TGCGCCAGCAGTGAGAGCCTAGCGGGATACAATGAGCAGTTCTTC. The chain links TRBV10-1 to TRBJ2-1; TRBD2 matches at 9 bases. The CDR3 is made up of 15 amino acids. Germline V gene lookup returns CDR1 WNHNN and CDR2 SYGVQD (reference sequence). V was pared by 2 bases and J by 4 bases, with 3 bases of the junction left unmatched.

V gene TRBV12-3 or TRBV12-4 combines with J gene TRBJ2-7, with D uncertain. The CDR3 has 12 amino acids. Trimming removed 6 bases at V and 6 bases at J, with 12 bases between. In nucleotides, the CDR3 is TGTGCCAGCAGCGACCCGTTGGCCGAGCAGTACTTC. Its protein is CASSDPLAEQYF.

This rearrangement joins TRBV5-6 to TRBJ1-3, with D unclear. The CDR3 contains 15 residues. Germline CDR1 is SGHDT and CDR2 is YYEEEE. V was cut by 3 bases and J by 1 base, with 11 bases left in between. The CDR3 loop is CASSSNWMSGNTIYF. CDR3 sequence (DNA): TGTGCCAGCAGCTCCAACTGGATGTCTGGAAACACCATATATTTT.

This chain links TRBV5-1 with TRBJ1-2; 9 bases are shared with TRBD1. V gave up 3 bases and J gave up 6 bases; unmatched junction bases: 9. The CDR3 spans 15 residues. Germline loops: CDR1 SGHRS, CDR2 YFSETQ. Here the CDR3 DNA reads TGCGCCAGCAGCTCGACCGGGACAGGGTTGGATGGCTACACCTTC. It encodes CASSSTGTGLDGYTF.

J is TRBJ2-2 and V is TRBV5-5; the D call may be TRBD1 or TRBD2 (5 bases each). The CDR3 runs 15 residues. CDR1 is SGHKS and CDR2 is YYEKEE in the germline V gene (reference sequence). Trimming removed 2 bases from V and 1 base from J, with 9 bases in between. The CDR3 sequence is CASSFWGKNTGELFF. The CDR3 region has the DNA TGTGCCAGCAGCTTTTGGGGGAAGAACACCGGGGAGCTGTTTTTT.

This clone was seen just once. The CDR3 DNA is TGTGCCAGCACCGCGACAGGAGACACTGAAGCTTTCTTT. Protein sequence: CASTATGDTEAFF. The rearrangement uses TRBV2 and TRBJ1-1, with D possibly matching TRBD1 (6 bases). This CDR3 comprises 13 residues. Germline V lookup: CDR1 SNHLY, CDR2 FYNNEI. V was pared by 7 bases and J by 3 bases, with 12 bases between.

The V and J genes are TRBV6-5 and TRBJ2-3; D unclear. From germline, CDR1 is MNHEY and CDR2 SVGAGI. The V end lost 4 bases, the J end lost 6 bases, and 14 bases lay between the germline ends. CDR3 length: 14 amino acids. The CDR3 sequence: CASSSVLTTDTQYF. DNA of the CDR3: TGTGCCAGCAGTTCCGTATTAACCACGGATACGCAGTATTTT.

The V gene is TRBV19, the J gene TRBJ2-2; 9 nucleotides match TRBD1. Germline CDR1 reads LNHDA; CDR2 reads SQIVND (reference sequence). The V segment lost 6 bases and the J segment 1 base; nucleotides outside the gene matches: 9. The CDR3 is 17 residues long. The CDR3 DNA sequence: TGTGCCAGTAGGGTCGGGACAGGGCTTGGGAACACCGGGGAGCTGTTTTTT. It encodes CASRVGTGLGNTGELFF.

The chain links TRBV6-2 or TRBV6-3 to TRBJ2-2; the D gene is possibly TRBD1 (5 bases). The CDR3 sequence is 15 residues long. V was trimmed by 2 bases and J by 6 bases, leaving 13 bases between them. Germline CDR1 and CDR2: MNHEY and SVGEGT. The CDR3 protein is CASSYALVGPGELFF. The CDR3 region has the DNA TGTGCCAGCAGTTACGCACTGGTGGGGCCCGGGGAGCTGTTTTTT.

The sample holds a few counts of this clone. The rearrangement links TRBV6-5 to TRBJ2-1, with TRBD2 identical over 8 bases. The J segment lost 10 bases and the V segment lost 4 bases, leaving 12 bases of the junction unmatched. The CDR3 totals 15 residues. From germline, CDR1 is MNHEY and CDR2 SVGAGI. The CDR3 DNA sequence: TGTGCCAGCAGTTTAGGGAGCGGGAGCGTAGACGAGCAGTTCTTC. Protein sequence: CASSLGSGSVDEQFF.

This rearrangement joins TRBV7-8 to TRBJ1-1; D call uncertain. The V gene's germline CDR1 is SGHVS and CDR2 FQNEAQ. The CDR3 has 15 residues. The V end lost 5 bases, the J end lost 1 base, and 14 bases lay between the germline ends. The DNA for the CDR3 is TGTGCCAGCAGCCCCCAGAGGGTACCGAACACTGAAGCTTTCTTT. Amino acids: CASSPQRVPNTEAFF.

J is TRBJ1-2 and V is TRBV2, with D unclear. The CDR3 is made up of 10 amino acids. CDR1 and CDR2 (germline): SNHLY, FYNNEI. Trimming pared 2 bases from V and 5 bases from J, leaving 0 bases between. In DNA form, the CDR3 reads TGTGCCAGCAGTGAATATGGCTACACCTTC. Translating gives CASSEYGYTF.

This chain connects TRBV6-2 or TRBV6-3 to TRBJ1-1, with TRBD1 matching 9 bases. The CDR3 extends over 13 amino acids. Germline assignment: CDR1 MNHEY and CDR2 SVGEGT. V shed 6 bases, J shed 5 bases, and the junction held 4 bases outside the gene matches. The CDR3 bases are TGTGCCAGCAGCGGACAGGGGTTGACTGAAGCTTTCTTT. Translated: CASSGQGLTEAFF.

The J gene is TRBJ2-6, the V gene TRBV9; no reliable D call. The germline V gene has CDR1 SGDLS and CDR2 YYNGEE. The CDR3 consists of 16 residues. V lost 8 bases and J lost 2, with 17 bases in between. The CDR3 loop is CASSSQWIPGANVLTF. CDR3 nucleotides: TGTGCCAGTAGCTCTCAGTGGATTCCTGGGGCCAACGTCCTGACTTTC.

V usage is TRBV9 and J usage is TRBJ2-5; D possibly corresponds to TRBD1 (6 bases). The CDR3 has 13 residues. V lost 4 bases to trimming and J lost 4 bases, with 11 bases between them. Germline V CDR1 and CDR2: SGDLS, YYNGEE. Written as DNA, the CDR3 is TGTGCCAGCAGCCCTGAGGGGGTAGAGACCCAGTACTTC. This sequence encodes CASSPEGVETQYF.

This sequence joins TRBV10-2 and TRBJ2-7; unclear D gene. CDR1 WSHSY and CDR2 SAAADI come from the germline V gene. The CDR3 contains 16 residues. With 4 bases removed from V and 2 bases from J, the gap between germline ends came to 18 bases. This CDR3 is CASSAMRPIKTYEQYF. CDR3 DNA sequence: TGCGCCAGCAGTGCTATGCGCCCTATTAAGACCTACGAGCAGTACTTC.

The DNA of the CDR3 is TGTGCCAGCGGAACCAGCTCTTCCTACGAGCAGTACTTC. Translation gives CASGTSSSYEQYF. The chain has TRBV25-1 and TRBJ2-7; D is undetermined. The CDR3 loop spans 13 amino acids. Per germline, CDR1 MGHDK and CDR2 SYGVNS. V was pared by 8 bases and J by 1 base, with 12 bases between.

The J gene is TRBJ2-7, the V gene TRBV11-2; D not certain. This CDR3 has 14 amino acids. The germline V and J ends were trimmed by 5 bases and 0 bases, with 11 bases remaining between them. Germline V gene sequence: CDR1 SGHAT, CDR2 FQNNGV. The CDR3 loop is CASSPQDGSYEQYF. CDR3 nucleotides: TGTGCCAGCAGCCCCCAGGACGGCTCCTACGAGCAGTACTTC.

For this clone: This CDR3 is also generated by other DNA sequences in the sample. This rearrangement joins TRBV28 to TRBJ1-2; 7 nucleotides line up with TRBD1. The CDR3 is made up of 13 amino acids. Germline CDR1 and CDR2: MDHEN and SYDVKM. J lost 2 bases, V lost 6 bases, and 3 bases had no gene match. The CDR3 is CASSQQGNYGYTF. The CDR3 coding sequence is TGTGCCAGCAGCCAACAGGGGAACTATGGCTACACCTTC.

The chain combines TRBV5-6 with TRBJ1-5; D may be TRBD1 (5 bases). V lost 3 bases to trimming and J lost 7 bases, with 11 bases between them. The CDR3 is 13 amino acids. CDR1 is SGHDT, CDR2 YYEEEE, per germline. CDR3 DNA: TGTGCCAGCAGCTCTAGATGGGGGCAGCCCCAGCATTTT. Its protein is CASSSRWGQPQHF. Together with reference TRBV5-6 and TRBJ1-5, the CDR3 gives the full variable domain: DAGVTQSPTHLIKTRGQQVTLRCSPKSGHDTVSWYQQALGQGPQFIFQYYEEEERQRGNFPDRFSGHQFPNYSSELNVNALLLGDSALYLCASSSRWGQPQHFGDGTRLSIL.